These 29 T cell receptor beta chains were all obtained from the same sample, sequenced in a study of T cells in Graves' hyperthyroidism and ophthalmopathy. TCR beta CDR3 regions were amplified from RNA. A first-round RT-PCR of the TCR CDR3 used the HTBI primer set. Each CDR3 protein gets one entry after TCRdb re-called the multiplex PCR reads with MiXCR. This sample has about 610,000 distinct CDR3 sequences, with roughly 15% found just once. The material sequenced was blood. Receptors were obtained from a woman aged 35 to 49 with Graves' ophthalmopathy.

This clonotype was found many times. The V gene is TRBV7-3, the J gene TRBJ2-1, with 8 bases that match TRBD1. Germline V gene sequence: CDR1 SGHTA, CDR2 FQGTGA. Trimming removed 5 bases from V and 5 bases from J; junction bases left unmatched: 8. CDR3 size: 15 residues. This chain's CDR3 is CASSPPGTGNNEQFF. For the CDR3, the DNA is TGTGCCAGCAGCCCCCCGGGGACAGGCAACAATGAGCAGTTCTTC. Variable domain in full (rest from reference TRBV7-3 and TRBJ2-1): GAGVSQTPSNKVTEKGKYVELRCDPISGHTALYWYRQSLGQGPEFLIYFQGTGAADDSGLPNDRFFAVRPEGSVSTLKIQRTERGDSAVYLCASSPPGTGNNEQFFGPGTRLTVL.

This clonotype was seen at least ten times. The chain uses TRBV5-1 and TRBJ1-2; no clear D gene. This CDR3 has 14 amino acids. Germline-derived CDR1 and CDR2 are SGHRS and YFSETQ. V lost 0 bases, J lost 6 bases, and 12 bases lay in between. CDR3 in amino acids: CASSLVRGTNGYTF. CDR3 bases: TGCGCCAGCAGCTTGGTACGGGGTACGAATGGCTACACCTTC.

This clonotype appeared many times. The chain combines TRBV9 with TRBJ2-7, with TRBD2 identical over 7 bases. The V gene's germline CDR1 is SGDLS and CDR2 YYNGEE. There are 13 residues in the CDR3. J lost 6 bases, V lost 4 bases, and 7 bases had no gene match. The CDR3 coding sequence is TGTGCCAGCAGCCCGTGGGAGGGCCCCGAGCAGTACTTC. Amino acid sequence: CASSPWEGPEQYF.

This clonotype was seen many times. The gene calls are TRBV20-1 and TRBJ2-7; 7 bases map to TRBD1. From germline, CDR1 is DFQATT and CDR2 SNEGSKA (reference sequence). The CDR3 totals 14 residues. Trimming took 3 bases from V and 6 from J; bases not matched to a gene: 11. The CDR3 loop reads CSASALDRVVEQYF. CDR3 nucleotide sequence: TGCAGTGCTAGCGCCCTCGACAGGGTGGTCGAGCAGTACTTC.

V and J are TRBV13 and TRBJ1-1; TRBD1 matches 10 bases. The CDR3 covers 15 residues. Per the germline V gene, CDR1 is PRHDT and CDR2 is FYEKMQ (reference sequence). V was clipped by 5 bases and J by 5 bases; unmatched bases: 8. CDR3 in DNA: TGTGCCAGCAGCGGGCGACAGGGGGCTTGGACTGAAGCTTTCTTT. It codes for CASSGRQGAWTEAFF.

This clonotype has more than one count but fewer than ten. The V and J genes are TRBV28 and TRBJ2-7; perhaps TRBD1 as D (6 bases). CDR3 length: 15 amino acids. Germline CDR1 reads MDHEN; CDR2 reads SYDVKM. V lost 8 bases and J 5 bases, leaving 22 bases between the germline ends. This CDR3 reads CASAVSQGSSNEQYF. CDR3 coding DNA: TGTGCCAGCGCGGTCTCACAGGGAAGTTCAAACGAGCAGTACTTC.

The chain combines TRBV12-3 or TRBV12-4 with TRBJ2-3, with a possible D match to TRBD1 (6 bases). V lost 5 bases and J 1 base, leaving 10 bases between the germline ends. There are 14 residues in the CDR3. CDR3 sequence (DNA): TGTGCCAGCAGTGCCCGACAGGGCACAGATACGCAGTATTTT. As protein: CASSARQGTDTQYF.

This clonotype has just a few counts. A much larger clone is a single base away; this may be a read error. The chain uses TRBV6-1 and TRBJ2-7, with a weak D call TRBD1 (6 bases). The CDR3 extends over 14 amino acids. Germline V gives CDR1 MNHNS, CDR2 SASEGT. This CDR3 reads CACSETGTPEEQYF. The CDR3 bases are TGTGCCTGCAGTGAAACCGGGACACCTGAAGAGCAGTACTTC.

The rearrangement uses TRBV3-1 and TRBJ1-1; no firm D call. Germline CDR1 reads LGHDT; CDR2 reads YNNKEL (reference sequence). The CDR3 is 15 residues long. V lost 0 bases, J lost 11 bases, and 19 bases lay in between. CDR3 nucleotide sequence: TGTGCCAGCAGCCAAGATCCCTTGGACCGAGGTAGGGCTTTCTTT. The encoded protein is CASSQDPLDRGRAFF.

This clonotype was observed a handful of times. The chain carries TRBV20-1 and TRBJ2-7; 12 positions agree with TRBD2. CDR1 and CDR2 (germline): DFQATT, SNEGSKA (reference sequence). The CDR3 contains 20 residues. V shed 0 bases and J 0 bases; nucleotides not matched to a gene: 15. The CDR3 region is CSARDVRMTSGSSYSYEQYF. CDR3 nucleotide sequence: TGCAGTGCTAGAGATGTTAGGATGACTAGCGGGAGTTCGTACTCCTACGAGCAGTACTTC.

This clonotype was recorded at least ten times. The V and J genes are TRBV6-2 or TRBV6-3 and TRBJ2-6; D not resolved. Germline-derived CDR1 and CDR2 are MNHEY and SVGEGT. With 4 bases removed from V and 2 bases from J, the gap between germline ends came to 18 bases. The CDR3 covers 18 residues. The CDR3: CASSSPSPGRAGANVLTF. CDR3 in DNA: TGTGCCAGCAGTTCGCCGTCCCCCGGAAGAGCTGGGGCCAACGTCCTGACTTTC.

There are many counts of this clonotype. The chain carries TRBV12-3 or TRBV12-4 and TRBJ1-1; TRBD1 agrees at 8 bases. V trimming: 3 bases; J trimming: 2 bases; junction bases outside the gene matches: 5. The CDR3 runs to 15 residues. The CDR3 sequence is CASSFGTGSNTEAFF. The CDR3 nucleotides read TGTGCCAGCAGTTTTGGGACAGGATCTAACACTGAAGCTTTCTTT.

This clonotype showed up many times. V gene TRBV6-4 combines with J gene TRBJ2-7, with 9 bases identical to TRBD2. Germline V lookup: CDR1 MRHNA, CDR2 SNTAGT. The CDR3 extends over 14 amino acids. Trimming removed 9 bases from V and 7 bases from J; junction bases left unmatched: 13. In DNA, the CDR3 is TGTGCCAGTCCCGAGCGGGGACTAGCTCGAGAGCAGTACTTC. Amino acids: CASPERGLAREQYF.

This clonotype was detected ten times or more. The chain uses TRBV4-3 and TRBJ1-5; D unresolved. V lost 0 bases to trimming and J lost 5 bases, with 11 bases between them. CDR1 and CDR2 from the germline V gene are LGHNA and YSLEER. The CDR3 is made up of 15 amino acids. The CDR3 sequence is CASSQDRASDQPQHF. Here the CDR3 DNA reads TGCGCCAGCAGCCAAGATAGGGCCAGTGATCAGCCCCAGCATTTT.

This clonotype was picked up many times. CDR3: CAPPQDSGNTIYF. The CDR3 DNA is TGTGCTCCCCCTCAGGACTCTGGAAACACCATATATTTT. This chain joins TRBV28 and TRBJ1-3; D not resolved. Germline CDR1 reads MDHEN; CDR2 reads SYDVKM. This CDR3 region has 13 residues. Together with reference TRBV28 and TRBJ1-3, the CDR3 gives the full variable domain: DVKVTQSSRYLVKRTGEKVFLECVQDMDHENMFWYRQDPGLGLRLIYFSYDVKMKEKGDIPEGYSVSREKKERFSLILESASTNQTSMYLCAPPQDSGNTIYFGEGSWLTVV.

This clonotype was detected many times. This rearrangement joins TRBV12-5 to TRBJ2-7, with a possible D match to TRBD2 (6 bases). This CDR3 is 15 amino acids long. The germline V gene has CDR1 LGHNT and CDR2 FRNRAP. V was clipped by 0 bases and J by 1 base, with 10 bases between them. The CDR3 sequence is CASGLVYGSSYEQYF. The DNA for the CDR3 is TGTGCTAGTGGTTTGGTATACGGGAGTTCCTACGAGCAGTACTTC. Using reference TRBV12-5 and TRBJ2-7 for the parts outside the CDR3, the full variable domain is DARVTQTPRHKVTEMGQEVTMRCQPILGHNTVFWYRQTMMQGLELLAYFRNRAPLDDSGMPKDRFSAEMPDATLATLKIQPSEPRDSAVYFCASGLVYGSSYEQYFGPGTRLTVT.

Many counts were recorded for this clonotype. This chain links TRBV4-3 with TRBJ1-5; no definite D call. From germline, CDR1 is LGHNA and CDR2 YSLEER. The CDR3 runs 17 residues. V was cut by 1 base and J by 4 bases, with 17 bases left in between. CDR3 coding DNA: TGCGCCAGCAGCCAAGGTCTTGGCGATCCCATAAATCAGCCCCAGCATTTT. Its protein is CASSQGLGDPINQPQHF.

This clonotype was seen at least ten times. The genes are TRBV28 and TRBJ2-7; D could derive from TRBD1 or TRBD2 (5 bases each). The CDR3 loop spans 16 amino acids. Germline V gives CDR1 MDHEN, CDR2 SYDVKM. V lost 1 base to trimming and J lost 0 bases, with 13 bases between them. This CDR3 reads CASSLFPRDRSYEQYF. The CDR3 DNA follows: TGTGCCAGCAGTTTATTTCCCCGGGACCGCTCCTACGAGCAGTACTTC.

This clonotype was observed at least ten times. The chain employs TRBV6-1 and TRBJ2-5; D tentatively fits TRBD1 or TRBD2 (6 bases each). Trimming removed 7 bases from V and 4 bases from J, with 16 bases in between. CDR3 length: 14 residues. Per the germline V gene, CDR1 is MNHNS and CDR2 is SASEGT. The CDR3 bases are TGTGCCAGCATTGGGGGGCCGGCGGGAGAGACCCAGTACTTC. This translates into CASIGGPAGETQYF.

The chain recombines TRBV9 with TRBJ1-3; perhaps TRBD1 as D (5 bases). Trimming left V 0 bases short and J 0 bases short, with 13 bases between. CDR3 length: 17 residues. The germline CDR1 and CDR2 sequences are SGDLS and YYNGEE. CDR3 DNA: TGTGCCAGCAGCGTAGGGGGGGTTCCTATCTCTGGAAACACCATATATTTT. It codes for CASSVGGVPISGNTIYF.

This clonotype has at least ten counts. The rearrangement links TRBV6-1 to TRBJ2-7; the D gene could be TRBD1 or TRBD2 (6 bases each). Between the trimmed V and J ends, which lost 8 bases and 4 bases, there was a span of 18 bases. Germline V lookup: CDR1 MNHNS, CDR2 SASEGT. This CDR3 contains 14 residues. The CDR3: CASGGGGSFYEQYF. The CDR3 DNA sequence: TGTGCCAGCGGAGGGGGAGGATCCTTTTACGAGCAGTACTTC.

Concerning this clonotype itself: The junction differs from germline at one of its ends, possibly a read error. The V and J genes are TRBV6-1 and TRBJ2-2; 7 nucleotides agree with TRBD2. Germline assignment: CDR1 MNHNS and CDR2 SASEGT. This CDR3 contains 13 residues. The CDR3 coding sequence is TGTGCCAGCAGTGAAGGATCGGGGAGGGACCCCCTTTTT. Translated: CASSEGSGRDPLF.

In this sample, this clonotype turned up many times. The V and J genes are TRBV6-1 and TRBJ1-1; 9 positions agree with TRBD1. Germline V gene lookup returns CDR1 MNHNS and CDR2 SASEGT. This CDR3 is built from 14 residues. Germline trimming cut 6 bases from V and 4 bases from J; bases unmatched to any gene: 6. As DNA, the CDR3 is TGTGCCAGCAGCGACAGGGGGGTCGGCACTGAAGCTTTCTTT. Its translation is CASSDRGVGTEAFF.

This clonotype was observed a few times. This chain joins TRBV12-3 or TRBV12-4 and TRBJ2-7, with D perhaps TRBD1 (6 bases). This CDR3 has 14 amino acids. V lost 6 bases, J lost 2 bases, and 14 bases lay in between. CDR3 sequence (DNA): TGTGCCAGCAGCCCTAGGACAGAAGCCTACGAGCAGTACTTC. It encodes CASSPRTEAYEQYF.

This clonotype occurred many times. The V call is TRBV29-1, the J call TRBJ1-1; D is ambiguous. Deletions cut 6 bases from V and 7 bases from J, with 15 bases between. The length of the CDR3 is 12 residues. Looked up from germline, CDR1 is SQVTM and CDR2 is ANQGSEA. This chain's CDR3 is CSVGIQRGEAFF. The CDR3, as DNA: TGCAGCGTGGGGATACAGAGAGGTGAAGCTTTCTTT.

This clonotype came up many times. J is TRBJ1-2 and V is TRBV11-2; tentatively, D is TRBD1 (6 bases). The CDR3 totals 14 residues. V lost 5 bases and J 8 bases, leaving 18 bases between the germline ends. Germline V gene data show CDR1 as SGHAT and CDR2 as FQNNGV. CDR3 DNA: TGTGCCAGCAGCCCTGGGACATCCCTGGGAGGCTACACCTTC. It translates to CASSPGTSLGGYTF. Filled out from reference TRBV11-2 and TRBJ1-2, the complete variable domain reads EAGVAQSPRYKIIEKRQSVAFWCNPISGHATLYWYQQILGQGPKLLIQFQNNGVVDDSQLPKDRFSAERLKGVDSTLKIQPAKLEDSAVYLCASSPGTSLGGYTFGSGTRLTVV.

This clonotype has a count of ten or more. The J gene is TRBJ1-2, the V gene TRBV5-1; no definite D call. This CDR3 spans 16 amino acids. Trimming stripped 0 bases from V and 6 bases from J, with 18 bases between. Germline CDR1 reads SGHRS; CDR2 reads YFSETQ. CDR3 sequence (DNA): TGCGCCAGCAGCTTGGACGGTAGGAAGTCCTTCGATGGCTACACCTTC. This codes for CASSLDGRKSFDGYTF.

The V gene is TRBV6-4, the J gene TRBJ1-1; D is uncertain. Germline V lookup: CDR1 MRHNA, CDR2 SNTAGT. The germline V and J ends were trimmed by 5 bases and 7 bases, with 8 bases remaining between them. The CDR3 spans 11 residues. The CDR3 bases are TGTGCCAGCAGTATATCAGATGAAGCTTTCTTT. Protein product: CASSISDEAFF.

In its sample, this clonotype was seen many times. The chain recombines TRBV28 with TRBJ2-5; tentatively, D is TRBD2 (6 bases). This CDR3 has 15 residues. Germline CDR1 reads MDHEN; CDR2 reads SYDVKM. The V and J ends lost 5 bases and 4 bases respectively, with 17 bases between them. Written as DNA, the CDR3 is TGTGCCAGCAGTATCCGGCAGGGAGGAATAGAGACCCAGTACTTC. Amino acid sequence: CASSIRQGGIETQYF.